This is a list of T cell receptor beta chains from one sample in a study of beta chain features in type 1 diabetes. Method: immunoSEQ multiplex PCR; TCRdb's copy keeps in-frame clones and lacks some. The profile shows almost 350,000 clones, 7.5% to 9% of them singletons. Source material: central memory CD4+ T cells from blood. The receptors come from a woman aged 18-29 years in good health. Each CDR3 is given with its conserved first and last residue. The D gene is left open where the match is weak. Clone size is given for some rows only: seen once, a few or many times, or a class if the clone is expanded.

D gene	V gene	J gene	clone size	CDR3 protein	CDR3 DNA
TRBD1	TRBV9	TRBJ2-7	-	CASSVGGQGSYEQYF	TGTGCCAGCAGCGTAGGGGGACAGGGTTCCTACGAGCAGTACTTC
TRBD2	TRBV9	TRBJ2-3	few	CASSVGLAASTDTQYF	TGTGCCAGCAGCGTAGGACTAGCGGCTAGCACAGATACGCAGTATTTT
TRBD1	TRBV18	TRBJ2-2	-	CASSPFGQGAAGELFF	TGTGCCAGCTCACCCTTCGGGCAGGGGGCCGCCGGGGAGCTGTTTTTT
TRBD2	TRBV9	TRBJ2-3	-	CASSVGSSGSSDTQYF	TGTGCCAGCAGCGTAGGCTCTAGCGGGAGTTCAGATACGCAGTATTTT
-	TRBV5-1	TRBJ2-7	-	CASSSQGPPTYEQYF	TGCGCCAGCAGCTCACAGGGACCCCCCACCTACGAGCAGTACTTC
-	TRBV20-1	TRBJ2-1	-	CSASLPNEQFF	TGCAGTGCTAGTTTACCCAATGAGCAGTTCTTC
-	TRBV7-2	TRBJ1-4	-	CASSLGQGGGMEKLFF	TGTGCCAGCAGCTTAGGTCAGGGTGGAGGGATGGAAAAACTGTTTTTT
-	TRBV28	TRBJ1-1	few	CASVQGGLNTEAFF	TGTGCCAGCGTCCAGGGAGGATTGAACACTGAAGCTTTCTTT
-	TRBV6-5	TRBJ2-7	-	CASSGPYEQYF	TGTGCCAGCAGCGGCCCCTACGAGCAGTACTTC
-	TRBV27	TRBJ1-1	-	CASNPGYREGYTEAFF	TGTGCCAGCAACCCCGGTTACAGGGAGGGGTACACTGAAGCTTTCTTT
TRBD2	TRBV2	TRBJ2-1	many	CASNPKAGGDNEQFF	TGTGCCAGCAACCCCAAAGCTGGGGGGGACAATGAGCAGTTCTTC
TRBD1	TRBV7-2	TRBJ2-3	-	CASSSHHSQGADTQYF	TGTGCCAGCAGCTCCCACCACTCTCAGGGGGCAGATACGCAGTATTTT
TRBD1	TRBV7-9	TRBJ2-3	-	CASSSRSDRARTDTQYF	TGTGCCAGCAGCTCACGATCCGACAGGGCCCGCACAGATACGCAGTATTTT